The present entry profiles one T cell receptor beta chain with its context. Its specificity is not known. This record belongs to a study of cytomegalovirus exposure and HLA in healthy donors. Study-level points and caveats: Certain indistinguishable V segments, among them TRBV6-2 and TRBV6-3, were excluded. Rarity characterized most TCR sequences, yet some public TCRs appeared in many donors. As a later analysis revealed, the rate of TCR association differed by HLA locus, with DRB1 most and HLA-C fewest.

Healthy donors of bone marrow made up the group. Primers for the PCR totalled 60 Vbeta and 13 Jbeta. Repertoires were generated with immunoSEQ multiplex PCR, while TCRdb's copy carries only in-frame clones and drops some. The sample lists some 97,000 clones, approximately 80% seen once, with around 1.2% in the top ten. Trimming left V 5 bases short and J 3 bases short, with 20 bases between. This CDR3 region has 16 residues. CDR1 and CDR2 (germline): LGHNT, FRNRAP. This sequence was found in a woman aged 18-29 years in good health and CMV-seronegative. Material for sequencing was PBMCs. This chain connects TRBV12-5 to TRBJ2-7; D might be TRBD1 (6 bases). Here the CDR3 reads CASGHRRGRGLYEQYF. The CDR3 bases are TGTGCTAGTGGTCACAGACGGGGCAGGGGCCTCTACGAGCAGTACTTC.